The 22 T cell receptor beta chains reported below all come from one sample, sequenced in a study of T cell clonality in common variable immunodeficiency. Clones were sequenced by immunoSEQ multiplex PCR, and TCRdb holds only the in-frame ones, with some missing. Singletons are absent from the sample, which has around 21,000 clones. Their recognized antigens are unknown. General observations from the study: Reportedly, TCR beta sequences from common variable immunodeficiency showed fewer deletions and N-nucleotide insertions.

Sample: peripheral blood mononuclear cells. These receptors all stem from a human donor with common variable immunodeficiency.

This clone has only a few counts. From the germline J gene comes the end of the CDR3, since the read stops 3 residues before it. This chain uses TRBV7-8 with TRBJ1-1, with D tentatively TRBD1 (5 bases). The germline gives CDR1 SGHVS, CDR2 FQNEAQ. The length of the CDR3 is 17 residues. The germline V and J ends were trimmed by 2 bases and 6 bases, with 22 bases remaining between them. CDR3 region: CASSLFSGLTQNSEAFF. CDR3 DNA (partial): TGTGCCAGCAGCTTATTTTCGGGACTAACGCAAAACTCTGAA.

This clone was seen a few times. The read ends 3 residues before the CDR3 terminus; that terminus is restored from the germline J gene. The chain carries TRBV18 and TRBJ2-5, with a weak D call TRBD2 (6 bases). V was shortened by 0 bases and J by 7 bases, with 21 bases between the two germline ends. CDR3 size: 17 residues. Germline V gives CDR1 KGHSH, CDR2 LQKENI. CDR3 DNA, as far as it was read: TGTGCCAGCTCACCACCCCCGGGGGTTAGGAGAGATGGGACC. This encodes CASSPPPGVRRDGT. The complete CDR3 sequence is CASSPPPGVRRDGTQYF.

Details on this clone: Read data end 3 residues before the CDR3 end; the end is taken from the germline J gene. This chain uses TRBV18 with TRBJ1-5; D uncertain. Trimming cost V 2 bases and J 4 bases, with 18 bases left between them. The V gene's germline CDR1 is KGHSH and CDR2 LQKENI. This CDR3 has 17 residues. CDR3 bases read: TGTGCCAGCTCACCATCGCCCGAAGGGCCGATAAATCAGCCC. Protein sequence: CASSPSPEGPINQP. The full-length CDR3 reads as CASSPSPEGPINQPQHF. Full variable domain (outside the CDR3, taken from reference TRBV18 and TRBJ1-5): NAGVMQNPRHLVRRRGQEARLRCSPMKGHSHVYWYRQLPEEGLKFMVYLQKENIIDESGMPKERFSAEFPKEGPSILRIQQVVRGDSAAYFCASSPSPEGPINQPQHFGDGTRLSIL.

This clone was detected only a few times. The read is 3 residues too short to cover the CDR3 end, so that end is filled in from the germline J gene. The chain combines TRBV18 with TRBJ1-1, with TRBD1 as a possible D gene (5 bases). Germline loops: CDR1 KGHSH, CDR2 LQKENI. CDR3 size: 12 residues. V dropped 5 bases and J dropped 4 bases, with 8 bases sitting between them. The CDR3 bases that were read are TGTGCCAGCTCAAACCAGGGCACTGAA. Protein: CASSNQGTE. The whole CDR3 sequence is CASSNQGTEAFF.

This clone counts as medium-sized. The read terminates 3 residues before the CDR3 end, so the remaining end is supplied by the germline J gene. The chain uses TRBV5-1 and TRBJ2-4; 15 positions match TRBD2. V dropped 7 bases and J dropped 4; count of bases not matched to a gene: 15. CDR1 and CDR2 (germline): SGHRS, YFSETQ. This CDR3 is built from 19 residues. The CDR3 loop reads CASASNPGLAGGAKNIQYF. The CDR3 bases that were read are TGCGCCAGCGCCTCAAATCCGGGACTAGCGGGAGGCGCGAAAAACATT.

In regard to this clone: The CDR3 end lies 3 residues beyond the end of the read and is filled in from the germline J gene. Other nucleotide sequences in the sample specify the same CDR3. The rearrangement joins TRBV18 to TRBJ2-7; 8 bases are shared with TRBD1. This CDR3 is 14 amino acids long. Trimming cost V 6 bases and J 2 bases; bases outside gene matches: 6. The V gene's germline CDR1 is KGHSH and CDR2 LQKENI. The covered CDR3 bases are TGTGCCAGCTCCCAAGGACAGGGTCCCTACGAG. Translating it yields CASSQGQGPYE. The complete CDR3 reads CASSQGQGPYEQYF.

About this clone itself: The read terminates 3 residues ahead of where the CDR3 ends, so the germline J gene completes it. The chain combines TRBV30 with TRBJ2-7; TRBD1 agrees at 7 bases. This CDR3 contains 11 residues. Germline CDR1 reads GTSNPN; CDR2 reads SVGIG (reference sequence). Trimming removed 5 bases from V and 3 bases from J; junction bases left unmatched: 1. The sequenced CDR3 bases are TGTGCCTGGGACAGGGACTACGAG. Its protein product is CAWDRDYE. The full-length CDR3 reads as CAWDRDYEQYF.

To note about this clone: The missing CDR3 end, 3 residues past where the read stops, is filled in from the germline J gene. The chain uses TRBV7-2 and TRBJ2-3; D unresolved. Deletions cut 0 bases from V and 5 bases from J, with 9 bases between. The germline gives CDR1 SGHTA, CDR2 FQGNSA. There are 14 residues in the CDR3. CDR3 sequence: CASSLAWAIDTQYF. CDR3 bases read: TGTGCCAGCAGCTTAGCCTGGGCGATAGATACG.

In regard to this clone: The read comes to an end 3 residues before the CDR3 does, leaving the germline J gene to fill in the end. The chain has TRBV7-6 and TRBJ1-1; no reliable D call. V was trimmed by 5 bases and J by 1 base, leaving 8 bases between them. This CDR3 spans 13 amino acids. Germline values: CDR1 SGHVS, CDR2 FNYEAQ. The CDR3 bases that were read are TGTGCCAGCAGCCTAAATACGAACACTGAA. It translates to CASSLNTNTE. The full CDR3 protein is CASSLNTNTEAFF.

Details on this clone: The read ends 3 residues early relative to the CDR3; the germline J gene fills the gap. The chain combines TRBV18 with TRBJ1-2, with 7 bases aligning to TRBD1. J was trimmed by 3 bases and V by 4 bases; bases with no gene match: 8. Germline loops: CDR1 KGHSH, CDR2 LQKENI. The CDR3 totals 15 residues. Here the CDR3 reads CASSQLGGPDYGYTF. CDR3 bases read: TGTGCCAGCTCACAACTAGGGGGCCCGGACTATGGC.

There are a few counts of this clone. The read terminates 3 residues before the CDR3 end, so the remaining end is supplied by the germline J gene. This chain joins TRBV19 and TRBJ1-4; D is perhaps TRBD1 (6 bases). The germline V gene has CDR1 LNHDA and CDR2 SQIVND (reference sequence). V was shortened by 6 bases and J by 8 bases, with 19 bases between the two germline ends. The length of the CDR3 is 15 residues. The CDR3 here is CASRGARLGEEKLFF. CDR3 bases read: TGTGCCAGTAGGGGGGCCCGACTTGGAGAGGAAAAA.

This clone was seen a handful of times. Read sequence stops 3 residues before the CDR3 end, and the germline J gene provides the missing end. The genes are TRBV18 and TRBJ2-5; D may correspond to TRBD1 or TRBD2 (6 bases each). CDR3 size: 16 residues. Germline V gene sequence: CDR1 KGHSH, CDR2 LQKENI. Trimming shortened V by 2 bases and J by 4 bases, and 17 bases separated the two germline ends. The sequenced CDR3 bases are TGTGCCAGCTCACCAGGTATCCTCAGGGGAGGAGAGACC. Translating gives CASSPGILRGGET. The entire CDR3 is CASSPGILRGGETQYF. The variable domain in full, with the rest retrieved from reference TRBV18 and TRBJ2-5, is NAGVMQNPRHLVRRRGQEARLRCSPMKGHSHVYWYRQLPEEGLKFMVYLQKENIIDESGMPKERFSAEFPKEGPSILRIQQVVRGDSAAYFCASSPGILRGGETQYFGPGTRLLVL.

The CDR3 DNA, read in part, is TGTGCCAGCAGTGAAGCTTCCGGGACAGGCTCCTACGAG. Translating gives CASSEASGTGSYE. The whole CDR3 reads CASSEASGTGSYEQYF. The chain is built from TRBV6-1 and TRBJ2-7, with 8 bases aligning to TRBD1. The read comes to an end 3 residues before the CDR3 does, leaving the germline J gene to fill in the end. Germline CDR1 is MNHNS and CDR2 is SASEGT. The CDR3 runs 16 residues. V dropped 0 bases and J dropped 0; count of bases not matched to a gene: 4.

This clone was observed at least ten times. The CDR3 extends 3 residues past the end of the read, so its final part is completed from the germline J gene. The genes are TRBV30 and TRBJ2-4, with D possibly TRBD2 on 6 matching bases. V shed 6 bases and J shed 8 bases, with 17 bases lying between them. The germline V gene encodes CDR1 GTSNPN and CDR2 SVGIG (reference sequence). The length of the CDR3 is 13 residues. CDR3 DNA, as far as it was read: TGTGCCTGCGGCTTGGGGGGACGGGACATT. Protein sequence: CACGLGGRDI. The complete CDR3 protein is CACGLGGRDIQYF.

This clone was observed a handful of times. From the germline J gene comes the end of the CDR3, since the read stops 3 residues before it. The chain combines TRBV7-3 with TRBJ2-5; TRBD2 matches 10 bases. Germline V gene lookup returns CDR1 SGHTA and CDR2 FQGTGA. J gave up 5 bases and V 5 bases, and 8 bases lay outside the gene matches. The CDR3 length is 15 residues. The CDR3 sequence is CASSAQAGGPETQYF. CDR3 bases read: TGTGCCAGCAGCGCCCAAGCGGGAGGGCCGGAGACC.

This clone was seen only a few times. The read ends 3 residues early relative to the CDR3; the germline J gene fills the gap. The chain combines TRBV5-1 with TRBJ2-5; D remains ambiguous. The germline V gene has CDR1 SGHRS and CDR2 YFSETQ. The CDR3 is 15 amino acids. Trimming took off 0 bases at V and 4 bases at J, with 13 bases between the two ends. CDR3 amino acids: CASSLAAMTGETQYF. The CDR3 DNA, read in part, is TGCGCCAGCAGCTTGGCCGCGATGACGGGAGAGACC.

This clone has just a few counts. Sequencing ends 3 residues short of the CDR3 end; the germline J gene provides the rest. This sequence joins TRBV23-1 and TRBJ1-4, with D unclear. TRBV23-1 is noted as an ORF with a role that remains uncertain. Trimming shortened V by 7 bases and J by 0 bases, and 15 bases separated the two germline ends. CDR3 size: 16 residues. CDR3 DNA (partial): TGCGCCAGCAACGCAATGTGGCGGACAACTAATGAAAAA. Translation: CASNAMWRTTNEK. Given in full, the CDR3 is CASNAMWRTTNEKLFF.

Comment on this clone: The CDR3 end lies 3 residues beyond the end of the read and is filled in from the germline J gene. The chain has TRBV19 and TRBJ2-1, with no clear D. The germline gives CDR1 LNHDA, CDR2 SQIVND (reference sequence). V dropped 3 bases and J dropped 3 bases, with 9 bases sitting between them. The CDR3 length is 14 residues. The CDR3 loop is CASSMWALYNEQFF. The CDR3 DNA, read in part, is TGTGCCAGTAGTATGTGGGCTCTCTACAATGAG.

This clone was recorded a few times. This CDR3 reads CASSPGGSPGEQFF. CDR3 DNA (partial): TGTGCCAGCAGCCCAGGGGGGTCCCCGGGTGAG. The chain links TRBV7-2 to TRBJ2-1; D is perhaps TRBD1 (7 bases). The read comes to an end 3 residues before the CDR3 does, leaving the germline J gene to fill in the end. The CDR3 covers 14 residues. V lost 5 bases and J 9 bases, leaving 17 bases between the germline ends. Germline V gives CDR1 SGHTA, CDR2 FQGNSA.

Worth noting for this clone: An end of the junction differs from the germline gene, which may be a read error. Coverage ceases 3 residues before the CDR3 finishes, and the germline J gene fills in the end. This chain joins TRBV7-7 and TRBJ2-7, with 7 bases fitting TRBD1. CDR1 is SSHAT, CDR2 FNYEAQ, per germline (reference sequence). The CDR3 has 14 amino acids. The CDR3 DNA, read in part, is TGTGCTAGCAGCTTCGGAACCCCAGGGGGCGAG. This translates into CASSFGTPGGE. The whole CDR3 region reads CASSFGTPGGEQYF.

This clone was observed a few times. The read terminates 3 residues ahead of where the CDR3 ends, so the germline J gene completes it. This chain uses TRBV20-1 with TRBJ1-1; maybe TRBD1 (5 bases). Trimming took off 5 bases at V and 4 bases at J, with 23 bases between the two ends. Germline CDR1 DFQATT, CDR2 SNEGSKA (reference sequence). The CDR3 runs 16 residues. The part of the CDR3 DNA that was read is TGCAGTGCTCTACCAGGGACTAGGGGAAGGAGCACTGAA. Residues: CSALPGTRGRSTE. The CDR3, in full, reads CSALPGTRGRSTEAFF.

This clone was counted ten times or more. Read coverage stops 3 residues before the CDR3 terminus; the germline J gene supplies the remainder. Other DNA sequences of this sample code for an identical CDR3. The rearrangement uses TRBV11-2 and TRBJ2-5; perhaps TRBD1 as D (7 bases). V dropped 5 bases and J dropped 5 bases, with 12 bases sitting between them. The CDR3 runs to 13 residues. Germline-derived CDR1 and CDR2 are SGHAT and FQNNGV. The sequenced part of the CDR3 DNA is TGTGCCAGCAGCACACAGGGGAGGGAGACC. This translates into CASSTQGRET. The CDR3, in full, reads CASSTQGRETQYF.